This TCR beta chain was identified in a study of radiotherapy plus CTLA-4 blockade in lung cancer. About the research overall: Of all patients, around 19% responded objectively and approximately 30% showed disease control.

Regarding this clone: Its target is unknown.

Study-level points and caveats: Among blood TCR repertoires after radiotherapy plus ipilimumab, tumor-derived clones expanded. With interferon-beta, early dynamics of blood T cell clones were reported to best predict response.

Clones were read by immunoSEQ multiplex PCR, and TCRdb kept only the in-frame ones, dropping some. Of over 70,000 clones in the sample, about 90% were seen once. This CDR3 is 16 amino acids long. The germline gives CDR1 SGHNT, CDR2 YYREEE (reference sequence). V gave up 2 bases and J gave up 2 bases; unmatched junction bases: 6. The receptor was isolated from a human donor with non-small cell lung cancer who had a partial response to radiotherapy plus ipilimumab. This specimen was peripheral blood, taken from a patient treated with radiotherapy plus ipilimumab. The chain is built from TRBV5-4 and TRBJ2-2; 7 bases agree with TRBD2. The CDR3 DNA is TGTGCCAGCAGCTTCTTAAGCGGGGACAACACCGGGGAGCTGTTTTTT. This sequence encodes CASSFLSGDNTGELFF.